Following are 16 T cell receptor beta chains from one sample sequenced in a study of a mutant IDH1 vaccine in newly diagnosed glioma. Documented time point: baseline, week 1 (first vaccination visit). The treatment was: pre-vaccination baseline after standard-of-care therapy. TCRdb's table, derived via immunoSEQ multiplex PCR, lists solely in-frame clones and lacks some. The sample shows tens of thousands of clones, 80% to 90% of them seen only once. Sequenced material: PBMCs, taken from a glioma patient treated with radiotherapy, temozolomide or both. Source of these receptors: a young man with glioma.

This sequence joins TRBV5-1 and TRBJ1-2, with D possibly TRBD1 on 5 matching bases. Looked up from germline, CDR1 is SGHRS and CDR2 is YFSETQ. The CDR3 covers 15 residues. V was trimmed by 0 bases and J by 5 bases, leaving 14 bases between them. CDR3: CASSLEAGTVYGYTF. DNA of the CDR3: TGCGCCAGCAGCTTGGAAGCGGGGACGGTTTATGGCTACACCTTC. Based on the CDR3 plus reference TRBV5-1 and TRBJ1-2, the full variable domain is KAGVTQTPRYLIKTRGQQVTLSCSPISGHRSVSWYQQTPGQGLQFLFEYFSETQRNKGNFPGRFSGRQFSNSRSEMNVSTLELGDSALYLCASSLEAGTVYGYTFGSGTRLTVV.

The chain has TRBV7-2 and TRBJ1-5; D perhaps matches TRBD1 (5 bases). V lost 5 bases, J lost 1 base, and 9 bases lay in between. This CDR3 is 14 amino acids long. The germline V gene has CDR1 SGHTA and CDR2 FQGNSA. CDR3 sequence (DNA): TGTGCCAGCAGCCTCCGGGACAGCAATCAGCCCCAGCATTTT. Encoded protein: CASSLRDSNQPQHF.

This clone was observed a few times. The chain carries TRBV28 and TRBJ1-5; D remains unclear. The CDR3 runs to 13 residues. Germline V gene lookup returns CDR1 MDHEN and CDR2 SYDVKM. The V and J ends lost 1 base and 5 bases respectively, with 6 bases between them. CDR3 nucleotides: TGTGCCAGCAGTTTATATGGTTATCAGCCCCAGCATTTT. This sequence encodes CASSLYGYQPQHF.

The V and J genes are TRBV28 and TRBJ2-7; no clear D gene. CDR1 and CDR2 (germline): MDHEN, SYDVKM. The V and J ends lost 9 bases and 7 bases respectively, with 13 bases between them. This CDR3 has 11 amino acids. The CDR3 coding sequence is TGTGCCAGTACCGACCTTTTGGAGCAGTACTTC. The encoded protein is CASTDLLEQYF.

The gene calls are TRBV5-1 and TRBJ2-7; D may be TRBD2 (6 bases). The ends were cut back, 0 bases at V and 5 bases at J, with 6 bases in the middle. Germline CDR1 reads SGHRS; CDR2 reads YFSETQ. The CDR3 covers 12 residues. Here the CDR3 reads CASSLGRDEQYF. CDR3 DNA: TGCGCCAGCAGCTTGGGGAGGGACGAGCAGTACTTC. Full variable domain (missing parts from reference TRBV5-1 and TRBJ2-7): KAGVTQTPRYLIKTRGQQVTLSCSPISGHRSVSWYQQTPGQGLQFLFEYFSETQRNKGNFPGRFSGRQFSNSRSEMNVSTLELGDSALYLCASSLGRDEQYFGPGTRLTVT.

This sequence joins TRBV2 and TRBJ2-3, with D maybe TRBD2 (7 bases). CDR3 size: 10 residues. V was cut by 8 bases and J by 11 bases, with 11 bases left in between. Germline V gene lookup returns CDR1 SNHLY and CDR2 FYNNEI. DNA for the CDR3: TGTGCCAGCGGGGGGGCCGAGCAGTATTTT. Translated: CASGGAEQYF.

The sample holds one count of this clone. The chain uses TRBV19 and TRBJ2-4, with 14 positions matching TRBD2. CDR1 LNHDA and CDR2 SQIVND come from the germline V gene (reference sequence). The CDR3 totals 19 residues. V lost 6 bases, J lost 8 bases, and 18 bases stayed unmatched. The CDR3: CASSVPGLAGGMGGDIQYF. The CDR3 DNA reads TGTGCCAGTAGCGTCCCCGGACTAGCGGGGGGTATGGGTGGGGACATTCAGTACTTC.

CDR3 amino acids: CASSPSVFRAYEQYF. The CDR3 DNA is TGTGCCAGCAGCCCAAGCGTATTTAGGGCCTACGAGCAGTACTTC. V usage is TRBV7-2 and J usage is TRBJ2-7; D unclear. V lost 5 bases and J 2 bases, leaving 16 bases between the germline ends. CDR3 length: 15 residues. Germline CDR1 SGHTA, CDR2 FQGNSA.

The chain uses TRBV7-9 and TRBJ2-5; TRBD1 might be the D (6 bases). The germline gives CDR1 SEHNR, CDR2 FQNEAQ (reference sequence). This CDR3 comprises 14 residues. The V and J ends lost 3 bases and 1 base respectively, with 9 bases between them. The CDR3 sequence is CASSFRDIQETQYF. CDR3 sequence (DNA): TGTGCCAGCAGCTTTCGGGACATCCAAGAGACCCAGTACTTC.

The CDR3 DNA reads TGTGCCAGCAGGGGGGTAGAAGAGACCCAGTACTTC. Encoded protein: CASRGVEETQYF. The genes are TRBV7-9 and TRBJ2-5; D may correspond to TRBD1 or TRBD2 (5 bases each). Trimming cost V 6 bases and J 3 bases, with 8 bases left between them. The CDR3 has 12 residues. CDR1 and CDR2 (germline): SEHNR, FQNEAQ (reference sequence).

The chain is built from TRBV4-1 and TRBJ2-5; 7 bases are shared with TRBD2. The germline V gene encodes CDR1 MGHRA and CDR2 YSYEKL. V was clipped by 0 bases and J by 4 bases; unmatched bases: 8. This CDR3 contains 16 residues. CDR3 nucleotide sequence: TGCGCCAGCAGCCAAGACAGGCATCCGGGGGGAGAGACCCAGTACTTC. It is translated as CASSQDRHPGGETQYF.

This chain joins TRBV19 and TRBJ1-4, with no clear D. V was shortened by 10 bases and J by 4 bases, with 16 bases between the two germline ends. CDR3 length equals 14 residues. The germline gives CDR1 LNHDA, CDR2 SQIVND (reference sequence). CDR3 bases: TGTGCCACCCGAGGAGGGAGCCTTAATGAAAAACTGTTTTTT. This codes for CATRGGSLNEKLFF.

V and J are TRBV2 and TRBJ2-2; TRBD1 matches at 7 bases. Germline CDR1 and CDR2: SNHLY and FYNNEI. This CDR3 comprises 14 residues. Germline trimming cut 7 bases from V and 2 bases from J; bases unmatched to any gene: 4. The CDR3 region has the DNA TGTGCCAGCACCCGGGACAGTAACACCGGGGAGCTGTTTTTT. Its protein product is CASTRDSNTGELFF. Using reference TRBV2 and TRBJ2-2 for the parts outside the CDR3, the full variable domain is EPEVTQTPSHQVTQMGQEVILRCVPISNHLYFYWYRQILGQKVEFLVSFYNNEISEKSEIFDDQFSVERPDGSNFTLKIRSTKLEDSAMYFCASTRDSNTGELFFGEGSRLTVL.

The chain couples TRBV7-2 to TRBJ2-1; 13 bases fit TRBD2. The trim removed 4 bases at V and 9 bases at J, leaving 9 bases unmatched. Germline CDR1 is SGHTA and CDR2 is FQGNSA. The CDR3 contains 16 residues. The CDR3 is CASSSLGLAGEGEQFF. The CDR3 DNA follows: TGTGCCAGCAGCTCCCTCGGACTAGCGGGGGAGGGTGAGCAGTTCTTC.

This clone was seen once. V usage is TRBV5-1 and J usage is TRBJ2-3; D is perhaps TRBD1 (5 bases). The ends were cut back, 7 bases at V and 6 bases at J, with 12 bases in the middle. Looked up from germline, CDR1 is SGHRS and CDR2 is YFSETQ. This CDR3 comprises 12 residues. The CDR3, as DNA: TGCGCCAGCTATGCCAGGGTGGATACGCAGTATTTT. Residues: CASYARVDTQYF.

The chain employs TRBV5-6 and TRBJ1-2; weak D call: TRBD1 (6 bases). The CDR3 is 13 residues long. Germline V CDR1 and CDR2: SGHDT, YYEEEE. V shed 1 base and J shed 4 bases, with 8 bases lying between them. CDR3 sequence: CASSLRTVYGYTF. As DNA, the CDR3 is TGTGCCAGCAGCTTGAGGACAGTCTATGGCTACACCTTC.